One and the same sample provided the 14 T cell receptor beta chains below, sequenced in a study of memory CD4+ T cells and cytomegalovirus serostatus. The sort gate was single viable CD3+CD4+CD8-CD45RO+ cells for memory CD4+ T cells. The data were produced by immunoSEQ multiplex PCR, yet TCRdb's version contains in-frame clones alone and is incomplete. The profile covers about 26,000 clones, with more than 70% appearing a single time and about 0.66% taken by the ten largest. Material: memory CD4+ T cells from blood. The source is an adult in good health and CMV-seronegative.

CDR3 sequence reads: CASSSDRGNQPQHF. The CDR3, as DNA: TGTGCCAGCAGCTCCGACAGGGGCAATCAGCCCCAGCATTTT. The genes are TRBV7-8 and TRBJ1-5; 7 bases are a match to TRBD1. Germline V CDR1 and CDR2: SGHVS, FQNEAQ. This CDR3 comprises 14 residues. Unmatched junction bases numbered 2, after V lost 4 bases and J lost 2 bases.

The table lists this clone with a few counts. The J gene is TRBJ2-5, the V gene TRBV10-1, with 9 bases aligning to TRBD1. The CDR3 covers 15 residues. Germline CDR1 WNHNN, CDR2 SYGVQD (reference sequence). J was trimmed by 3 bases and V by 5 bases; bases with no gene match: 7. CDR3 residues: CASSLSTGGKETQYF. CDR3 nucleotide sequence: TGCGCCAGCAGTCTCTCAACAGGGGGCAAAGAGACCCAGTACTTC.

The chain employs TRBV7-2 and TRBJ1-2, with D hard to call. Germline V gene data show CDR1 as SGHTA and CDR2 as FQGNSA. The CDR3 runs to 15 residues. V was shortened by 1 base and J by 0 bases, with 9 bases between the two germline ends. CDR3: CASSLGYGTNYGYTF. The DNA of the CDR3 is TGTGCCAGCAGCTTAGGTTACGGGACTAACTATGGCTACACCTTC.

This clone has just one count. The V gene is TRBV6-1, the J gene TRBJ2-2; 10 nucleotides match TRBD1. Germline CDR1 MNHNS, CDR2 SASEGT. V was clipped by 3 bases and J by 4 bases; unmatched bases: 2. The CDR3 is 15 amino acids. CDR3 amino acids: CASSERDRGTGELFF. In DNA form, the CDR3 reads TGTGCCAGCAGTGAGCGGGACAGGGGCACCGGGGAGCTGTTTTTT.

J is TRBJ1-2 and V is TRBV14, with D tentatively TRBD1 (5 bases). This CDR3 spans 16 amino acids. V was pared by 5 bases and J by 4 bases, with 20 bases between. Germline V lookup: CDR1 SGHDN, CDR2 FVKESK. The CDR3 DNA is TGTGCCAGCAGCGTCGCCGGAGGGGCGCGGGGCTATGGCTACACCTTC. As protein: CASSVAGGARGYGYTF.

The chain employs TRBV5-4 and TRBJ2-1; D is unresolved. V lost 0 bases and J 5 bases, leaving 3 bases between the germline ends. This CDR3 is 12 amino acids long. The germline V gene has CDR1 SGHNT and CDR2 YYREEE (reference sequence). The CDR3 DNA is TGTGCCAGCAGCTTGGTGGACAATGAGCAGTTCTTC. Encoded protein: CASSLVDNEQFF. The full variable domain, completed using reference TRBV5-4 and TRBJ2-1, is ETGVTQSPTHLIKTRGQQVTLRCSSQSGHNTVSWYQQALGQGPQFIFQYYREEENGRGNFPPRFSGLQFPNYSSELNVNALELDDSALYLCASSLVDNEQFFGPGTRLTVL.

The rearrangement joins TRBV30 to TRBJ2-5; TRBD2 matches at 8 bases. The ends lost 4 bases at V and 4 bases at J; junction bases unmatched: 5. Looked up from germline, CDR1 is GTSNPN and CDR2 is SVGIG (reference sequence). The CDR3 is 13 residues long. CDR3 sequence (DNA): TGTGCCTGGACCCGGGGGGGCGTAGAGACCCAGTACTTC. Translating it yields CAWTRGGVETQYF. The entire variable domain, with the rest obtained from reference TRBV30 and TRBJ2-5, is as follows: SQTIHQWPATLVQPVGSPLSLECTVEGTSNPNLYWYRQAAGRGLQLLFYSVGIGQISSEVPQNLSASRPQDRQFILSSKKLLLSDSGFYLCAWTRGGVETQYFGPGTRLLVL.

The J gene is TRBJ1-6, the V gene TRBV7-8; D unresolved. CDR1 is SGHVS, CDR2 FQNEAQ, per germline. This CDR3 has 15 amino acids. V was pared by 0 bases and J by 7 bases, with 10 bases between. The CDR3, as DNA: TGTGCCAGCAGCTTAGCAGTCGGACCCAATTCACCCCTCCACTTT. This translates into CASSLAVGPNSPLHF.

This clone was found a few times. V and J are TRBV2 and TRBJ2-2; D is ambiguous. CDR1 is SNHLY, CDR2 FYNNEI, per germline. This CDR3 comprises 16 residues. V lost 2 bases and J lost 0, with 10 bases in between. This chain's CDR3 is CASSEMGYANTGELFF. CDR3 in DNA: TGTGCCAGCAGTGAAATGGGGTACGCGAACACCGGGGAGCTGTTTTTT.

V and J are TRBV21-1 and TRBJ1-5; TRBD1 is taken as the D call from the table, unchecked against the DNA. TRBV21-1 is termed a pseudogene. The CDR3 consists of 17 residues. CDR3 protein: CASSKSRSQMPNQPQHF. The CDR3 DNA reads TGTGCCAGCAGCAAATCCCGCTCACAGATGCCCAATCAGCCCCAGCATTTT.

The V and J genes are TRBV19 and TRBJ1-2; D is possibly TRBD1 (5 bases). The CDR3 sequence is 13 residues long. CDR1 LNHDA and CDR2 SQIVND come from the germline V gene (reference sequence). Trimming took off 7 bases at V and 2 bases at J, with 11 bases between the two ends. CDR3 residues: CASKGTPNYGYTF. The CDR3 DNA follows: TGTGCCAGTAAGGGGACCCCGAACTATGGCTACACCTTC.

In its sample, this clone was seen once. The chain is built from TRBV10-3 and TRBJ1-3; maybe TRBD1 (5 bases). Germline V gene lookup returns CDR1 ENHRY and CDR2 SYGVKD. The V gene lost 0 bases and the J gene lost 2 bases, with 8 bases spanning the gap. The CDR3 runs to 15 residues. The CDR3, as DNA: TGTGCCATCAGTGAGTCCTCAGGGCCTGGAAACACCATATATTTT. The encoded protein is CAISESSGPGNTIYF.

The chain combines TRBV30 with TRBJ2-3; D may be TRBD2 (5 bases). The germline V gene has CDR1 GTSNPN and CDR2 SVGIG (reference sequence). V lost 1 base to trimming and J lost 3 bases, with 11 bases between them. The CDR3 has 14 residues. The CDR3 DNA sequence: TGTGCCTGGAGTGATCGGGGTTTGACAGATACGCAGTATTTT. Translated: CAWSDRGLTDTQYF.

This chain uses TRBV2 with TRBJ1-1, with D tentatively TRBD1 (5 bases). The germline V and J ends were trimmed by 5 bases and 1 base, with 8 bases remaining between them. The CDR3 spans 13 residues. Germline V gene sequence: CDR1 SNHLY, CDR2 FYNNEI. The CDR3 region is CASSLGENTEAFF. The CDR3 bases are TGTGCCAGCAGTTTAGGGGAGAACACTGAAGCTTTCTTT.